Presented here are 32 T cell receptor beta chains from one specimen sequenced in a study of blood T cells in healthy people across ages. A second PCR of 7 to 11 cycles used a sample-barcoded 5' primer and a J-beta primer mix. A single record per CDR3 protein comes from TCRdb applying MiXCR to the 5' RACE reads. Of more than 500,000 distinct CDR3 sequences in the sample, approximately 30% were seen once. Sequenced material: blood. The receptors were sampled from a woman in her seventies in good health.

This clonotype was observed a few times. The chain carries TRBV11-2 and TRBJ1-2, with 7 bases that match TRBD1. The CDR3 totals 16 residues. Trimming took 0 bases from V and 8 from J; bases not matched to a gene: 12. The germline CDR1 and CDR2 sequences are SGHAT and FQNNGV. CDR3 in amino acids: CASSLDLRTGGWGYTF. CDR3 DNA: TGTGCCAGCAGCTTAGATTTACGGACAGGCGGTTGGGGCTACACCTTC.

CDR3 bases: TGTGCTAGTCGTAAGGAGTCCTACGAGCAGTACTTC. Its protein product is CASRKESYEQYF. The genes are TRBV12-5 and TRBJ2-5; the D is unclear. TRBJ2-7 matches the DNA end more closely, so the J call is doubtful. This CDR3 has 12 amino acids. Germline CDR1 LGHNT, CDR2 FRNRAP.

In its sample, this clonotype was seen many times. The rearrangement links TRBV7-2 to TRBJ1-1; 10 positions agree with TRBD1. Trimming at V came to 5 bases and at J to 6 bases, leaving 3 bases not matched to a gene. CDR1 and CDR2 (germline): SGHTA, FQGNSA. CDR3 length: 13 amino acids. The CDR3 sequence is CASSRDRGAEAFF. In DNA form, the CDR3 reads TGTGCCAGCAGCCGGGACAGGGGCGCTGAAGCTTTCTTT.

The sample holds a few counts of this clonotype. The genes are TRBV20-1 and TRBJ1-4; possibly TRBD1 for D (5 bases). Germline CDR1 is DFQATT and CDR2 is SNEGSKA (reference sequence). There are 13 residues in the CDR3. The V end lost 7 bases, the J end lost 5 bases, and 14 bases lay between the germline ends. CDR3 nucleotide sequence: TGCAGTGTATCCGGGACGGGGAATGAAAAACTGTTTTTT. Its protein is CSVSGTGNEKLFF.

The chain recombines TRBV7-2 with TRBJ2-3, with D possibly TRBD2 on 7 matching bases. Between the trimmed V and J ends, which lost 7 bases and 6 bases, there was a span of 14 bases. Germline assignment: CDR1 SGHTA and CDR2 FQGNSA. CDR3 length: 13 residues. In DNA form, the CDR3 reads TGTGCCAGCATAACGGGGGGCGGGGATACGCAGTATTTT. Its translation: CASITGGGDTQYF.

This chain links TRBV9 with TRBJ1-2; the match to TRBD1 covers 8 bases. J lost 8 bases, V lost 10 bases, and 13 bases had no gene match. This CDR3 is built from 13 residues. The germline V gene encodes CDR1 SGDLS and CDR2 YYNGEE. Here the CDR3 DNA reads TGTGCCGGCAAGGTCGGACAGGGAGGGGGCTACACCTTC. Encoded protein: CAGKVGQGGGYTF.

V and J are TRBV6-1 and TRBJ2-7; D might be TRBD1 or TRBD2, each matching 5 bases. Trimming removed 8 bases from V and 8 bases from J, with 16 bases in between. The CDR3 is 12 residues long. The germline V gene encodes CDR1 MNHNS and CDR2 SASEGT. The CDR3 loop reads CASGPGPLKQYF. DNA for the CDR3: TGTGCCAGCGGACCGGGACCTCTCAAGCAGTACTTC.

The chain couples TRBV20-1 to TRBJ2-5; 11 bases agree with TRBD2. The J call may be wrong; the DNA end is better matched by TRBJ2-1. From germline, CDR1 is DFQATT and CDR2 SNEGSKA (reference sequence). This CDR3 spans 15 amino acids. The CDR3 spells CSVHSGGAVSDEQFF. CDR3 in DNA: TGCAGTGTTCATAGCGGGGGGGCCGTATCTGATGAGCAGTTCTTC.

With regard to this clonotype: Mismatch with germline at one junction end may stem from a read error. CDR3 sequence (DNA): TGTGCCGGCAGCTTGAGTCCGTGGAACACCGGGGAGCTGTTTTTT. It encodes CAGSLSPWNTGELFF. The V and J genes are TRBV7-2 and TRBJ2-2; D is ambiguous. Germline CDR1 reads SGHTA; CDR2 reads FQGNSA. This CDR3 has 15 amino acids.

The chain couples TRBV5-6 to TRBJ2-4; weak D call: TRBD2 (7 bases). Germline V gene data show CDR1 as SGHDT and CDR2 as YYEEEE. Trimming took off 1 base at V and 5 bases at J, with 13 bases between the two ends. The CDR3 loop spans 15 amino acids. The CDR3 reads CASSLRGGRQNIQYF. CDR3 in DNA: TGTGCCAGCAGCTTGAGGGGGGGGAGGCAAAACATTCAGTACTTC.

As for this clonotype: Since the CDR3 does not end with the conserved phenylalanine or tryptophan, this likely comes from a read error. No DNA is shown, since the ends of the CDR3 on it are uncertain; the CDR3 is the one TCRdb lists. The genes are TRBV20-1 and TRBJ1-1; the table's D gene call, TRBD1, was not cross checked with the DNA. Germline CDR1 DFQATT, CDR2 SNEGSKA (reference sequence). The CDR3 region is 14 residues in length, termini included. CDR3: CSALSDRGLPTAFL.

J is TRBJ2-5 and V is TRBV7-2; tentative D call: TRBD2 (7 bases). Germline V gene data show CDR1 as SGHTA and CDR2 as FQGNSA. This CDR3 comprises 14 residues. V shed 4 bases and J shed 5 bases, with 14 bases lying between them. Here the CDR3 DNA reads TGTGCCAGCAGCTATGGGGGGGCTAAGGAGACCCAGTACTTC. Its protein product is CASSYGGAKETQYF. The entire variable domain, with the rest obtained from reference TRBV7-2 and TRBJ2-5, is as follows: GAGVSQSPSNKVTEKGKDVELRCDPISGHTALYWYRQSLGQGLEFLIYFQGNSAPDKSGLPSDRFSAERTGGSVSTLTIQRTQQEDSAVYLCASSYGGAKETQYFGPGTRLLVL.

The J gene is TRBJ2-7, the V gene TRBV6-1; D may be TRBD1 or TRBD2 (6 bases each). The CDR3 is made up of 17 amino acids. The germline V gene has CDR1 MNHNS and CDR2 SASEGT. V was shortened by 6 bases and J by 0 bases, with 21 bases between the two germline ends. The CDR3 nucleotides are TGTGCCAGCAGAGTTCGACCGGGGGCCCGTAACTCCTACGAGCAGTACTTC. Amino acids: CASRVRPGARNSYEQYF.

The chain combines TRBV6-5 with TRBJ2-1, with 9 bases identical to TRBD1. Losses at the gene ends were 2 bases for V and 8 bases for J; bases not matched to a gene: 1. Germline loops: CDR1 MNHEY, CDR2 SVGAGI. CDR3 size: 13 residues. The CDR3 region has the DNA TGTGCCAGCAGTTACCGACAGGGGGATGAGCAGTTCTTC. This translates into CASSYRQGDEQFF.

CDR3 DNA: TGCAGTGCTCCCTACCCGGGACGGAACTATGGCTACACCTTC. Protein sequence: CSAPYPGRNYGYTF. The chain joins TRBV20-1 to TRBJ1-2, with D maybe TRBD1 (5 bases). This CDR3 is built from 14 residues. Germline CDR1 is DFQATT and CDR2 is SNEGSKA (reference sequence). Trimming removed 5 bases from V and 2 bases from J, with 15 bases in between.

The chain is built from TRBV18 and TRBJ2-3, with D possibly being TRBD2 (6 bases). V was cut by 4 bases and J by 5 bases, with 16 bases left in between. The germline gives CDR1 KGHSH, CDR2 LQKENI. This CDR3 comprises 15 residues. The DNA for the CDR3 is TGTGCCAGCTCACACCAATCGGGGGTTGAAGATACGCAGTATTTT. Protein sequence: CASSHQSGVEDTQYF.

V gene TRBV4-1 combines with J gene TRBJ1-2, with no clear D. Germline CDR1 and CDR2: MGHRA and YSYEKL. V gave up 0 bases and J gave up 4 bases, with 9 bases separating them. The CDR3 covers 14 residues. The CDR3 DNA is TGCGCCAGCAGCCAAGATTTAGACTCCTATGGCTACACCTTC. It is translated as CASSQDLDSYGYTF.

This clonotype was picked up a small number of times. V is TRBV6-1 and J is TRBJ1-2; D is unclear. This CDR3 has 15 amino acids. In germline, CDR1 is MNHNS, CDR2 SASEGT. V dropped 0 bases and J dropped 6 bases, with 14 bases sitting between them. CDR3 DNA sequence: TGTGCCAGCAGTGAAGCGTCGATCGGGAGGGATGGCTACACCTTC. Its translation is CASSEASIGRDGYTF.

This clonotype has at least ten counts. The V gene is TRBV7-2, the J gene TRBJ2-5; possible D gene TRBD1, 5 bases. The CDR3 sequence is 13 residues long. Trimming pared 2 bases from V and 5 bases from J, leaving 9 bases between. CDR1 is SGHTA and CDR2 is FQGNSA in the germline V gene. The CDR3 DNA reads TGTGCCAGCAGCTTAAACAGGCGTGAGACCCAGTACTTC. This sequence encodes CASSLNRRETQYF.

In this sample, this clonotype turned up a few times. The chain employs TRBV29-1 and TRBJ1-1; D unresolved. Germline CDR1 and CDR2: SQVTM and ANQGSEA. Deletions cut 5 bases from V and 1 base from J, with 11 bases between. The CDR3 contains 13 residues. The CDR3 sequence: CSVQRQTNTEAFF. The CDR3 DNA follows: TGCAGCGTTCAGAGGCAGACGAACACTGAAGCTTTCTTT.

V is TRBV20-1 and J is TRBJ2-5; D is perhaps TRBD1 (6 bases). Near its end, the DNA agrees better with TRBJ2-7, so the J call may be wrong. The CDR3 covers 16 residues. Germline V CDR1 and CDR2: DFQATT, SNEGSKA (reference sequence). The DNA for the CDR3 is TGCAGTGCTAGAGGGGGTAAAGGGGGTGAGACTTACGAGCAGTACTTC. It yields the protein CSARGGKGGETYEQYF.

This clonotype has a handful of counts. The chain has TRBV20-1 and TRBJ2-3; unclear D gene. The CDR3 extends over 13 amino acids. The germline gives CDR1 DFQATT, CDR2 SNEGSKA (reference sequence). Trimming removed 5 bases from V and 5 bases from J, with 14 bases in between. The CDR3 sequence is CSAPPSTGDTQYF. The CDR3 DNA is TGCAGTGCTCCACCTTCAACGGGAGATACGCAGTATTTT.

This clonotype was found a few times. The chain employs TRBV5-1 and TRBJ1-1; D call uncertain. Trimming stripped 5 bases from V and 0 bases from J, with 11 bases between. In germline, CDR1 is SGHRS, CDR2 YFSETQ. The CDR3 totals 14 residues. The CDR3 coding sequence is TGCGCCAGCAGTCCAGGAGCCGTGAACACTGAAGCTTTCTTT. Encoded protein: CASSPGAVNTEAFF.

The genes are TRBV6-2 or TRBV6-3 and TRBJ1-1; D is ambiguous. The CDR3 extends over 15 amino acids. Per germline, CDR1 MNHEY and CDR2 SVGEGT. V lost 5 bases to trimming and J lost 2 bases, with 15 bases between them. The CDR3 loop reads CASSPHQSKNTEAFF. The CDR3 coding sequence is TGTGCCAGCAGTCCTCACCAATCTAAAAACACTGAAGCTTTCTTT.

This clonotype was detected a few times. The rearrangement links TRBV14 to TRBJ2-1; D gene unclear. The last part of the DNA fits TRBJ2-7 better; the J call may be wrong. The CDR3 contains 16 residues. In germline, CDR1 is SGHDN, CDR2 FVKESK. The CDR3 loop is CASSQVSTASSDEQYF. The DNA for the CDR3 is TGTGCCAGCAGCCAAGTAAGTACGGCCAGTTCGGACGAGCAGTACTTC.

This clonotype was counted a few times. The chain recombines TRBV5-1 with TRBJ2-1, with 8 bases aligning to TRBD2. The J call may be incorrect, as the DNA end agrees better with TRBJ2-7. The CDR3 sequence is 15 residues long. The germline CDR1 and CDR2 sequences are SGHRS and YFSETQ. This CDR3 reads CASSDISGALGEQYF. CDR3 bases: TGCGCCAGCAGCGATATTAGCGGGGCCCTCGGCGAGCAGTACTTC.

V gene TRBV27 combines with J gene TRBJ2-6, with 7 bases matching TRBD1. The CDR3 is 17 amino acids. The V and J ends lost 2 bases and 2 bases, in that order; junction bases with no gene match: 6. Germline CDR1 MNHEY, CDR2 SMNVEV (reference sequence). CDR3 amino acids: CASSLRGQGAGANVLTF. The CDR3 DNA follows: TGTGCCAGCAGTTTACGGGGTCAGGGGGCTGGGGCCAACGTCCTGACTTTC.

This clonotype was observed a few times. V usage is TRBV3-1 and J usage is TRBJ1-1; D gene unclear. From germline, CDR1 is LGHDT and CDR2 YNNKEL (reference sequence). The CDR3 loop spans 16 amino acids. The germline V and J ends were trimmed by 1 base and 1 base, with 13 bases remaining between them. CDR3 loop: CASSQGSRLGNTEAFF. CDR3 nucleotide sequence: TGTGCCAGCAGCCAAGGATCTAGGTTGGGGAACACTGAAGCTTTCTTT. The full variable domain, its missing parts supplied by reference TRBV3-1 and TRBJ1-1, is DTAVSQTPKYLVTQMGNDKSIKCEQNLGHDTMYWYKQDSKKFLKIMFSYNNKELIINETVPNRFSPKSPDKAHLNLHINSLELGDSAVYFCASSQGSRLGNTEAFFGQGTRLTVV.

V usage is TRBV7-2 and J usage is TRBJ2-5, with D unresolved. V was clipped by 4 bases and J by 5 bases, with 8 bases between them. The CDR3 spans 12 residues. Germline assignment: CDR1 SGHTA and CDR2 FQGNSA. CDR3 coding DNA: TGTGCCAGCAGCTCCCTCTATGAGACCCAGTACTTC. Its protein is CASSSLYETQYF.

The chain employs TRBV4-3 and TRBJ2-4, with 12 bases matching TRBD2. This CDR3 is built from 13 residues. V lost 5 bases, J lost 14 bases, and 7 bases stayed unmatched. Per the germline V gene, CDR1 is LGHNA and CDR2 is YSLEER. The CDR3 coding sequence is TGCGCCAGCAGCAGGACTAGCGGGGAGAAGAAGTACTTC. Amino acid sequence: CASSRTSGEKKYF.

The chain is built from TRBV20-1 and TRBJ2-1; D may correspond to TRBD1 or TRBD2 (6 bases each). Germline CDR1 is DFQATT and CDR2 is SNEGSKA (reference sequence). This CDR3 spans 14 amino acids. Trimming removed 1 base at V and 5 bases at J, with 12 bases between. CDR3 loop: CSARAGGNNNEQFF. The CDR3 DNA follows: TGCAGTGCTAGAGCCGGGGGCAACAACAATGAGCAGTTCTTC.

The V and J genes are TRBV5-1 and TRBJ2-7; D is unresolved. CDR1 SGHRS and CDR2 YFSETQ come from the germline V gene. The CDR3 runs 12 residues. Trimming cost V 5 bases and J 3 bases, with 9 bases left between them. DNA for the CDR3: TGCGCCAGCAGTTCCTCTCACTACGAGCAGTACTTC. This sequence encodes CASSSSHYEQYF.